These 4 T cell receptor beta chains originate from one sample sequenced in a study of vaccination and CD4 T cells after COVID-19. Sample treatment: approximately nine-day PBMC culture with coronavirus spike peptide pools or control peptides (ViraFEST assay). It was before the COVID-19 pandemic (2011-2018) that the unexposed donor's CD4+ T cells were collected. Their specific antigens are unknown. Oncomine TCR Beta short-read sequencing was applied to DNA from cultured CD4+ T cells. MiXCR was run by TCRdb on the PCR reads, yielding one entry per CDR3 protein. The profile shows some 6,600 distinct CDR3 sequences, around half of them singletons. Specimen: CD4+ T cells from blood, cultured in vitro. These receptors were obtained from a human donor in good health.

The V call is TRBV11-3, the J call TRBJ2-7; weak D call: TRBD2 (6 bases). The V end lost 1 base, the J end lost 0 bases, and 10 bases lay between the germline ends. The CDR3 runs 15 residues. The germline gives CDR1 SGHNT, CDR2 YENEEA. The DNA for the CDR3 is TGTGCCAGCAGCTTAGGCCGGCGGGGCTCCTACGAGCAGTACTTC. Translation gives CASSLGRRGSYEQYF. Supplemented by reference TRBV11-3 and TRBJ2-7, the full variable domain reads EAGVVQSPRYKIIEKKQPVAFWCNPISGHNTLYWYLQNLGQGPELLIRYENEEAVDDSQLPKDRFSAERLKGVDSTLKIQPAELGDSAVYLCASSLGRRGSYEQYFGPGTRLTVT.

V and J are TRBV11-2 and TRBJ1-2; 9 positions agree with TRBD1. The CDR3 is 15 amino acids. Germline assignment: CDR1 SGHAT and CDR2 FQNNGV. The trim removed 6 bases at V and 4 bases at J, leaving 9 bases unmatched. For the CDR3, the DNA is TGTGCCAGCAGTTTCACAGGGGGCCTTAGCTATGGCTACACCTTC. Translated, it gives CASSFTGGLSYGYTF.

The chain has TRBV11-3 and TRBJ2-7; D remains unclear. Germline CDR1 and CDR2: SGHNT and YENEEA. CDR3 size: 13 residues. Trimming removed 6 bases at V and 2 bases at J, with 11 bases between. The CDR3 bases are TGTGCCAGCAGTCAAGGGCCTACCTACGAGCAGTACTTC. It codes for CASSQGPTYEQYF.

Points on this clonotype: Lacking the conserved final phenylalanine or tryptophan, this CDR3 likely reflects a read error. The rearrangement uses TRBV6-2 or TRBV6-3 and TRBJ2-2; D is possibly TRBD1 or TRBD2 (5 bases each). The V end was cut by 6 bases, the J end by 4 bases, with 18 bases between. Germline V gene data show CDR1 as MNHEY and CDR2 as SVGEGT. This CDR3 is 16 amino acids long. The CDR3 here is CASRLGQGSGTGELFS. The CDR3 nucleotides are TGTGCCAGCAGACTGGGGCAGGGAAGCGGCACCGGGGAGCTGTTTTCT.